The rows below give T cell receptor beta chains drawn from one sample of a study of blood T cell repertoires in COVID-19. Data came from immunoSEQ multiplex PCR; TCRdb stores just in-frame clones and leaves some out. The sample records 250,000 to 300,000 clones, about 86% being singletons. The sample taken for sequencing was PBMCs or T cells enriched from blood (not recorded which). The receptors stem from a man in his thirties or forties with acute COVID-19. Both conserved end residues are trimmed from each CDR3.

TRBJ2-3,TRBV5-1,ASGRLAGPSTDTQY
TRBJ1-1,TRBV6-5,ASSSPVGGGGTEAF
TRBJ1-6,TRBV2,ASTLSGGSPLH
TRBJ2-1,TRBV6-4,ASSERGTGGEQF
TRBJ1-6,TRBV5-1,ASSRQDSSYNSPLH
TRBJ1-6,TRBV4-1,ASSQVWRANSPLH
TRBJ1-2,TRBV6-5,ASSSDRVAYGYT
TRBJ2-1,TRBV29-1,SVGIAGGQEQF
TRBJ1-4,TRBV7-9,ASSLGRGHEKLF
TRBJ2-3,TRBV5-5,ASSPSGASTDTQY
TRBJ1-1,TRBV10-3,ASQTGTRNTEAF
TRBJ1-2,TRBV18,ASSLNREGSYGYT
TRBJ2-2,TRBV5-1,ASSLGRSANTGELF
TRBJ1-4,TRBV5-1,ASTQGAATGEKLF
TRBJ1-5,TRBV19,ASSISGGDQPQH
TRBJ2-3,TRBV5-1,ASSSDGESGKY
TRBJ1-2,TRBV3-1/TRBV3-2,ASSPGGSSNGYT
TRBJ1-3,TRBV6-2/TRBV6-3,ASSLRQGTLFSGNTIY
TRBJ2-5,TRBV11-3,ASSKIAFGGQETQY
TRBJ2-2,TRBV5-4,ASSKGQNTGELF
TRBJ1-1,TRBV5-1,ASSVPSGENTEAF
TRBJ2-5,TRBV11-3,ASSVAPGYEETQY
TRBJ1-4,TRBV25-1,ASSKSGANNEKLF
TRBJ2-1,TRBV30,AWLPTGKNNEQF
TRBJ2-1,TRBV18,ASSPRGTSGYNEQF
TRBJ2-2,TRBV6-5,ASSGGNTGELF
TRBJ1-6,TRBV2,ASVRLTRNSPLH
TRBJ1-5,TRBV19,ASSPGLRGDQPQH
TRBJ2-1,TRBV19,ASSAYRVGHTYNEQF
TRBJ2-5,TRBV24-1,ATSDQQGLGETQY
TRBJ1-4,TRBV18,ASSPPNRGSENEKLF
TRBJ1-2,TRBV12-3/TRBV12-4,ASSTRQGVGYT
TRBJ1-1,TRBV28,ASGRDTEAF
TRBJ1-4,TRBV5-1,ASKTAPTSLREKLF
TRBJ2-3,TRBV18,ASSPTDTQY
TRBJ1-2,TRBV28,ATKIGGMDYGYT
TRBJ1-5,TRBV4-1,ASSQEETNQPQH
TRBJ2-2,TRBV11-3,ASSLAGRHTGELF
TRBJ2-2,TRBV5-1,ASRWTGGGNTGELF
TRBJ1-2,TRBV14,ASSQKTGDYGYT
TRBJ2-2,TRBV11-3,ASSLAANTGELF
TRBJ1-3,TRBV29-1,SVGQASSGNTIY
TRBJ1-2,TRBV3-1/TRBV3-2,ASSQTTGEYGYT
TRBJ1-5,TRBV3-1/TRBV3-2,ASSTTGTGTQPQH
TRBJ1-2,TRBV6-4,ASSQGHNYGYT
TRBJ2-2,TRBV4-1,ASSQERPSAGGELF
TRBJ1-3,TRBV7-2,ASSLRGVAGNTIY
TRBJ1-2,TRBV18,ASSKTGEGGYT
TRBJ2-1,TRBV5-8,ASSLAVASGRASYNEQF
TRBJ1-5,TRBV27,ASSRAGEGQPQH
TRBJ2-5,TRBV18,ASSPALGHQETQY
TRBJ1-1,TRBV14,ASTRTMTANTEAF